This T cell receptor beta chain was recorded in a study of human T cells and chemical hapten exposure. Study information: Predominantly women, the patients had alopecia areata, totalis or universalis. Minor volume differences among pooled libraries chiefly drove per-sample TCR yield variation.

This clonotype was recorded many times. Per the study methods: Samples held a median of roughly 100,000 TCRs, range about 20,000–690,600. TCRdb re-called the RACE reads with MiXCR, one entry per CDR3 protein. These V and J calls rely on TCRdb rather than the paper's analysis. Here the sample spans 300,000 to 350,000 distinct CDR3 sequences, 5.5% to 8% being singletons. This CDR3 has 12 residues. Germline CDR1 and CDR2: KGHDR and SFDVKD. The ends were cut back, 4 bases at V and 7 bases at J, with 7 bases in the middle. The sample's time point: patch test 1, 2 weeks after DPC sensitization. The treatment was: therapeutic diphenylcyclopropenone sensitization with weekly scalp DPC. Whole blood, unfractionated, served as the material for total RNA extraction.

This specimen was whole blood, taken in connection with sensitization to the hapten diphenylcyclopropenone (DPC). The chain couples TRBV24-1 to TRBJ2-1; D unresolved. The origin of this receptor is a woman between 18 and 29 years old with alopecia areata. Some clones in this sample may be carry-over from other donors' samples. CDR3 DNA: TGTGCCACCAGTGAACCAAGGAATGAGCAGTTCTTC. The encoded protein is CATSEPRNEQFF.